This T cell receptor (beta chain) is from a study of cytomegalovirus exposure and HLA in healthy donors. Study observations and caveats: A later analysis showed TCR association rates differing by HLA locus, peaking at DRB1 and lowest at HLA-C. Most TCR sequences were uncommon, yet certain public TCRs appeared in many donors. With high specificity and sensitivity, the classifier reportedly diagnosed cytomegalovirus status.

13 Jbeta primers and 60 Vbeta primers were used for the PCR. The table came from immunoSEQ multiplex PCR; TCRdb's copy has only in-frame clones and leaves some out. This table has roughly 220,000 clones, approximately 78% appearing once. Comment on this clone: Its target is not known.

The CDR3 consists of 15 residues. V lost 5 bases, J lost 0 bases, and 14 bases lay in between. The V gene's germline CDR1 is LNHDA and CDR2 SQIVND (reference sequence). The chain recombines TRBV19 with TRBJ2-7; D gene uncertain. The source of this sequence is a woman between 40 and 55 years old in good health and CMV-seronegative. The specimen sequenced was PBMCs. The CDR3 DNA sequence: TGTGCCAGTAGTTCGAAGACACAGCACTCCTACGAGCAGTACTTC. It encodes CASSSKTQHSYEQYF.